The 13 T cell receptor beta chains given below trace back to one sample, sequenced in a study of shared clonotypes between healthy human individuals (dated by TCRdb to the early 2020s). Libraries were built with the immunoSEQ multiplex PCR assay. This immuneACCESS table, as held by TCRdb, lists in-frame sequences with V and J called but not all clones. Of the missing ones, under half trace to an unresolved V gene in checked studies; the others have no known cause. The sample includes over 1.4 million clones, with over 95% observed a single time. Roughly 1.2% of the sample rests with the top ten. Sequenced input: naive CD4+ T cells sorted from blood. The cell subset or site label for this specimen denotes: CD45RA+ positively selected. The receptors were sampled from a man aged 30 to 39 in good health.

The chain carries TRBV28 and TRBJ1-2; unclear D gene. Germline-derived CDR1 and CDR2 are MDHEN and SYDVKM. With 8 bases removed from V and 7 bases from J, the gap between germline ends came to 23 bases. The length of the CDR3 is 15 residues. The CDR3 DNA reads as TGTGCCAGCTGGAAAAAGGGCGATCCCCGTCCTGGCTACACCTTC. It translates to CASWKKGDPRPGYTF.

The chain is built from TRBV30 and TRBJ2-7; maybe TRBD1 (7 bases). V lost 3 bases to trimming and J lost 0 bases, with 24 bases between them. The CDR3 contains 18 residues. Looked up from germline, CDR1 is GTSNPN and CDR2 is SVGIG (reference sequence). CDR3 DNA sequence: TGTGCCTGGAGAGCTCCTTTGGCGGGACAGCATAGCTCCTACGAGCAGTACTTC. This encodes CAWRAPLAGQHSSYEQYF.

This clone has a single count. This chain links TRBV7-6 with TRBJ2-1; a possible D gene is TRBD2 (7 bases). CDR1 is SGHVS, CDR2 FNYEAQ, per germline. The CDR3 runs to 13 residues. The CDR3 DNA is TGTGCGGGGGGGGGCTCAGGGGCCAATGAGCAGTTCTTC. This codes for CAGGGSGANEQFF.

The J gene is TRBJ2-3, the V gene TRBV5-1; the D gene is possibly TRBD2 (5 bases). The V gene's germline CDR1 is SGHRS and CDR2 YFSETQ. The CDR3 covers 15 residues. Trimming took 3 bases from V and 1 from J, leaving 12 bases between them. This CDR3 is CASSSAHSGTDTQYF. As DNA, the CDR3 is TGCGCCAGCAGCTCAGCTCATAGCGGCACAGATACGCAGTATTTT.

The gene calls are TRBV2 and TRBJ2-5; D gene uncertain. The length of the CDR3 is 10 residues. In germline, CDR1 is SNHLY, CDR2 FYNNEI. V was cut by 8 bases and J by 3 bases, with 4 bases left in between. CDR3 DNA sequence: TGTGCCAGCGCTGAAGAGACCCAGTACTTC. This translates into CASAEETQYF. Combining the CDR3 with reference TRBV2 and TRBJ2-5 gives the whole variable domain EPEVTQTPSHQVTQMGQEVILRCVPISNHLYFYWYRQILGQKVEFLVSFYNNEISEKSEIFDDQFSVERPDGSNFTLKIRSTKLEDSAMYFCASAEETQYFGPGTRLLVL.

The chain is built from TRBV18 and TRBJ2-1, with 7 bases identical to TRBD2. Germline V gives CDR1 KGHSH, CDR2 LQKENI. Trimming at V came to 1 base and at J to 5 bases, leaving 8 bases not matched to a gene. This CDR3 has 16 amino acids. In DNA, the CDR3 is TGTGCCAGCTCACCACGACTAGCAAATACGGACAATGAGCAGTTCTTC. Translating gives CASSPRLANTDNEQFF.

This rearrangement joins TRBV10-3 to TRBJ2-7, with D perhaps TRBD2 (6 bases). The CDR3 is made up of 12 amino acids. V was pared by 5 bases and J by 3 bases, with 8 bases between. Germline CDR1 ENHRY, CDR2 SYGVKD. CDR3 nucleotides: TGTGCCATCAGTCGGGACTTCTACGAGCAGTACTTC. It codes for CAISRDFYEQYF.

With regard to this clone: The sample carries other DNA sequences with the same CDR3. The genes are TRBV30 and TRBJ2-5; D may be TRBD1 (5 bases). V was clipped by 0 bases and J by 5 bases, with 7 bases between them. The CDR3 runs 12 residues. Per the germline V gene, CDR1 is GTSNPN and CDR2 is SVGIG (reference sequence). The CDR3 nucleotides are TGTGCCTGGAGTGTGCAGGGTGAGACCCAGTACTTC. Protein: CAWSVQGETQYF.

The V call is TRBV2, the J call TRBJ2-2; the D is unclear. V gave up 6 bases and J gave up 6 bases, with 5 bases separating them. The V gene's germline CDR1 is SNHLY and CDR2 FYNNEI. The CDR3 has 11 residues. Here the CDR3 reads CASRSSGELFF. The CDR3 DNA reads as TGTGCCAGCAGAAGTTCCGGGGAGCTGTTTTTT.

A remark on this clone: The same CDR3 arises from other DNA sequences in this sample as well. The gene calls are TRBV5-1 and TRBJ2-1; the match to TRBD2 covers 8 bases. The CDR3 spans 16 residues. V dropped 0 bases and J dropped 0; count of bases not matched to a gene: 2. Germline CDR1 reads SGHRS; CDR2 reads YFSETQ. The CDR3 DNA reads TGCGCCAGCAGCTTGGTAGCGGGATCCTCCTACAATGAGCAGTTCTTC. This gives the protein CASSLVAGSSYNEQFF.

J is TRBJ2-1 and V is TRBV6-1; D tentatively fits TRBD1 or TRBD2 (6 bases each). This CDR3 comprises 16 residues. V was pared by 0 bases and J by 8 bases, with 17 bases between. CDR1 and CDR2 (germline): MNHNS, SASEGT. CDR3 region: CASSEARGVGRDEQFF. For the CDR3, the DNA is TGTGCCAGCAGTGAAGCAAGGGGGGTAGGTAGGGATGAGCAGTTCTTC.

The CDR3 nucleotides are TGCGCCAGCAGCCAAGAAAGCCCACGTCCTGCGCAGTTCTTC. As protein: CASSQESPRPAQFF. The genes are TRBV4-1 and TRBJ2-1; D gene ambiguous. The germline V gene encodes CDR1 MGHRA and CDR2 YSYEKL. The CDR3 totals 14 residues. Trimming cost V 0 bases and J 12 bases, with 15 bases left between them.

The V and J genes are TRBV28 and TRBJ2-7; the D is unclear. The CDR3 is 14 residues long. From germline, CDR1 is MDHEN and CDR2 SYDVKM. V was cut by 11 bases and J by 3 bases, with 20 bases left in between. In DNA form, the CDR3 reads TGTGCCGCCCACCCGGCTCTCCGAGGCTACGAGCAGTACTTC. It codes for CAAHPALRGYEQYF.